This TCR beta chain was profiled in a study of glioma-infiltrating T cells after dendritic cell vaccination. This clone was seen only once. Sample time point: after dendritic cell vaccination, including at tumor progression/relapse. V shed 4 bases and J shed 1 base, with 14 bases lying between them. Germline V gives CDR1 SGHRS, CDR2 YFSETQ. The CDR3 runs 15 residues. Assay used: immunoSEQ multiplex PCR; TCRdb lists only in-frame clones, some missing. Among 85,000 to 100,000 clones listed, 80% were seen once. This TCR was recovered from a human donor with glioblastoma. This chain uses TRBV5-1 with TRBJ1-1; D not certain. The source was blood, collected after dendritic cell vaccination. CDR3 in amino acids: CASSSITRGNTEAFF. CDR3 bases: TGCGCCAGCAGCAGTATTACTCGGGGGAACACTGAAGCTTTCTTT.